One sample yielded the 15 T cell receptor beta chains listed below, sequenced in a study of untreated major depressive disorder. Measured with immunoSEQ multiplex PCR; TCRdb has only the in-frame clones, and not every one. This sample yields 20,000 or so clones, of which 85% to 90% are seen a single time; about 0.82% belongs to the top ten. The specimen was CD4+ T cells from PBMCs. These receptors originate from a woman in her thirties in good health.

The DNA of the CDR3 is TGTGCCAGCAGCATGGGGGGTTACAGGGTAACTTACTTTGGCTACACCTTC. This encodes CASSMGGYRVTYFGYTF. The chain recombines TRBV5-4 with TRBJ1-2; possible D gene TRBD1, 6 bases. Germline loops: CDR1 SGHNT, CDR2 YYREEE (reference sequence). V lost 4 bases to trimming and J lost 7 bases, with 26 bases between them. The CDR3 extends over 17 amino acids.

This sequence joins TRBV7-9 and TRBJ1-3, with D hard to call. CDR1 and CDR2 (germline): SEHNR, FQNEAQ (reference sequence). Trimming removed 9 bases at V and 4 bases at J, with 7 bases between. The CDR3 runs 11 residues. The CDR3 protein is CASAIGNTIYF. Written as DNA, the CDR3 is TGTGCCAGTGCAATCGGAAACACCATATATTTT.

This clone was observed a few times. The gene calls are TRBV7-8 and TRBJ2-2; tentative D call: TRBD2 (5 bases). The CDR3 has 16 residues. Germline V gene lookup returns CDR1 SGHVS and CDR2 FQNEAQ. The V end lost 2 bases, the J end lost 5 bases, and 15 bases lay between the germline ends. In DNA form, the CDR3 reads TGTGCCAGCAGCTTACGGGCGTCGGGGTGGACCGGGGAGCTGTTTTTT. This sequence encodes CASSLRASGWTGELFF.

The gene calls are TRBV29-1 and TRBJ2-3; possible D gene TRBD2, 5 bases. The CDR3 is 12 amino acids. Between the trimmed V and J ends, which lost 4 bases and 2 bases, there was a span of 7 bases. CDR1 SQVTM and CDR2 ANQGSEA come from the germline V gene. CDR3 protein: CSVVAPTDTQYF. CDR3 in DNA: TGCAGCGTTGTAGCGCCCACAGATACGCAGTATTTT.

V is TRBV9 and J is TRBJ2-3; the match to TRBD2 covers 13 bases. CDR3 size: 19 residues. V trimming: 2 bases; J trimming: 1 base; junction bases outside the gene matches: 10. Per the germline V gene, CDR1 is SGDLS and CDR2 is YYNGEE. The CDR3, as DNA: TGTGCCAGCAGCGTCGGAGGTTGGGGACTAGCGGGACGCACAGATACGCAGTATTTT. As protein: CASSVGGWGLAGRTDTQYF. The complete variable domain, with remaining parts taken from reference TRBV9 and TRBJ2-3, reads DSGVTQTPKHLITATGQRVTLRCSPRSGDLSVYWYQQSLDQGLQFLIQYYNGEERAKGNILERFSAQQFPDLHSELNLSSLELGDSALYFCASSVGGWGLAGRTDTQYFGPGTRLTVL.

The chain has TRBV5-1 and TRBJ1-2; 7 positions agree with TRBD1. Germline V CDR1 and CDR2: SGHRS, YFSETQ. The CDR3 contains 13 residues. V was clipped by 0 bases and J by 5 bases; unmatched bases: 1. In DNA, the CDR3 is TGCGCCAGCAGCTTGGAACAGGGGTATGGCTACACCTTC. Its protein product is CASSLEQGYGYTF.

The chain combines TRBV19 with TRBJ2-4; a possible D gene is TRBD2 (6 bases). The germline V and J ends were trimmed by 7 bases and 0 bases, with 13 bases remaining between them. The CDR3 consists of 15 residues. CDR1 and CDR2 from the germline V gene are LNHDA and SQIVND (reference sequence). This CDR3 is CASNWGGLAKNIQYF. CDR3 in DNA: TGTGCCAGTAATTGGGGAGGTCTAGCCAAAAACATTCAGTACTTC.

The CDR3 sequence is CASSTERTDTQYF. CDR3 DNA sequence: TGCGCCAGCAGTACGGAGCGTACAGATACGCAGTATTTT. The gene calls are TRBV5-1 and TRBJ2-3; D gene uncertain. Per germline, CDR1 SGHRS and CDR2 YFSETQ. The CDR3 has 13 amino acids. V gave up 5 bases and J gave up 3 bases, with 10 bases separating them.

The chain joins TRBV5-1 to TRBJ2-7; D ambiguous. The length of the CDR3 is 12 residues. V lost 2 bases and J 2 bases, leaving 5 bases between the germline ends. Per the germline V gene, CDR1 is SGHRS and CDR2 is YFSETQ. DNA of the CDR3: TGCGCCAGCAGCTTAGACACCTACGAGCAGTACTTC. Translated: CASSLDTYEQYF. Based on the CDR3 plus reference TRBV5-1 and TRBJ2-7, the full variable domain is KAGVTQTPRYLIKTRGQQVTLSCSPISGHRSVSWYQQTPGQGLQFLFEYFSETQRNKGNFPGRFSGRQFSNSRSEMNVSTLELGDSALYLCASSLDTYEQYFGPGTRLTVT.

This chain links TRBV27 with TRBJ1-5, with unresolved D. Looked up from germline, CDR1 is MNHEY and CDR2 is SMNVEV (reference sequence). CDR3 size: 16 residues. The ends were cut back, 0 bases at V and 3 bases at J, with 12 bases in the middle. Here the CDR3 reads CASSLSRGGPNQPQHF. CDR3 nucleotide sequence: TGTGCCAGCAGTTTATCGCGGGGAGGGCCCAATCAGCCCCAGCATTTT.

This clone occurred once. The rearrangement uses TRBV7-2 and TRBJ1-2, with unresolved D. CDR1 and CDR2 from the germline V gene are SGHTA and FQGNSA. Trimming left V 5 bases short and J 2 bases short, with 12 bases between. This CDR3 is built from 14 residues. Here the CDR3 DNA reads TGTGCCAGCAGCAGAAGGCGGGAGAACTATGGCTACACCTTC. Amino acid sequence: CASSRRRENYGYTF.

The CDR3 coding sequence is TGCGCCAGCAGCCGGACAGGGCTCCACGAGCAGTACTTC. This sequence encodes CASSRTGLHEQYF. This chain uses TRBV4-1 with TRBJ2-7, with 8 bases fitting TRBD1. The V gene's germline CDR1 is MGHRA and CDR2 YSYEKL. J lost 5 bases, V lost 4 bases, and 4 bases had no gene match. This CDR3 comprises 13 residues.

The chain employs TRBV18 and TRBJ2-2; D ambiguous. The CDR3 sequence is 13 residues long. V gave up 3 bases and J gave up 0 bases, with 2 bases separating them. Germline CDR1 is KGHSH and CDR2 is LQKENI. DNA for the CDR3: TGTGCCAGCTCACCGGCGAACACCGGGGAGCTGTTTTTT. Protein product: CASSPANTGELFF.

V and J are TRBV7-7 and TRBJ2-5; D is undetermined. Germline V gives CDR1 SSHAT, CDR2 FNYEAQ (reference sequence). V was trimmed by 1 base and J by 4 bases, leaving 13 bases between them. The length of the CDR3 is 15 residues. CDR3 loop: CASSLDGSAPETQYF. Written as DNA, the CDR3 is TGTGCCAGCAGCTTAGACGGGTCTGCCCCAGAGACCCAGTACTTC.

The chain joins TRBV5-1 to TRBJ2-3; 10 bases line up with TRBD2. Per germline, CDR1 SGHRS and CDR2 YFSETQ. V lost 3 bases and J lost 0; bases outside the gene matches: 4. This CDR3 is 16 amino acids long. CDR3 loop: CASSSLTSGSTDTQYF. CDR3 coding DNA: TGCGCCAGCAGCTCCTTGACTAGCGGGAGCACAGATACGCAGTATTTT.